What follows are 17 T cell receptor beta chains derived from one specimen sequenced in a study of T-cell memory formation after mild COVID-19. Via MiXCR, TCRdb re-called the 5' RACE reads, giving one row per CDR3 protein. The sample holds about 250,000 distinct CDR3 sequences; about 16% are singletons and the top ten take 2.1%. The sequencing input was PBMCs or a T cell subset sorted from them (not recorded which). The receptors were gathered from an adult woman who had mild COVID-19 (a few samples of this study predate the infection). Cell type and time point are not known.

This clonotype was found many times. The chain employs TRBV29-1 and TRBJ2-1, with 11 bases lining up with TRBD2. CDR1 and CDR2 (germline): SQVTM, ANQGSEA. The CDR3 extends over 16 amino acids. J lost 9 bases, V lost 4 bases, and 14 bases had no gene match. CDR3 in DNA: TGCAGCGTTGTTCGGGCAACTAGCGGGGGATATGCTGAGCAGTTCTTC. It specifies CSVVRATSGGYAEQFF.

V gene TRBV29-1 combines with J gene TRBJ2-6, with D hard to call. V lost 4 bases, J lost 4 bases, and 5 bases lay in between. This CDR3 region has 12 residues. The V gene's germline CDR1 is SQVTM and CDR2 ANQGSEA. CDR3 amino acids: CSVGTGANVLTF. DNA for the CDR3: TGCAGCGTTGGGACCGGGGCCAACGTCCTGACTTTC.

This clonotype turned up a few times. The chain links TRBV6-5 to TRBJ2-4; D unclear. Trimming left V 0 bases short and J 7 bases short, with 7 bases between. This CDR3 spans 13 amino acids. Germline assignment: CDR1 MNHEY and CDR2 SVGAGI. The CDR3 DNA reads TGTGCCAGCAGTTACTCGATAGGGAACATTCAGTACTTC. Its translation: CASSYSIGNIQYF.

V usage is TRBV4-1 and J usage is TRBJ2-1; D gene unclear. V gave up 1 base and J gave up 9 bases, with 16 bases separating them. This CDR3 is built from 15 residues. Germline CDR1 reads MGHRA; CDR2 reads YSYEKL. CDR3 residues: CASSQVGLKVGEQFF. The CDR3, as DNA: TGCGCCAGCAGCCAAGTAGGGCTAAAAGTGGGTGAGCAGTTCTTC.

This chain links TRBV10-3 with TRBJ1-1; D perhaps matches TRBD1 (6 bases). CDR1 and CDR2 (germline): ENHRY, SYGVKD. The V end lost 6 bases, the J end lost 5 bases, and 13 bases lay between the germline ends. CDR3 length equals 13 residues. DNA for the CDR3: TGTGCCATCAGCTCAGGGGAATGGACTGAAGCTTTCTTT. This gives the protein CAISSGEWTEAFF.

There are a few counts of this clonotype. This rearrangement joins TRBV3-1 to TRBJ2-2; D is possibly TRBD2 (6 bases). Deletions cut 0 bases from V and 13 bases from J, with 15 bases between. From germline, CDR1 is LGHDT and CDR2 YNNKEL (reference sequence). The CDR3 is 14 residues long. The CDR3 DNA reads TGTGCCAGCAGCCAAGATAGGGCTAGGAGGGCGCTGTTTTTT. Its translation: CASSQDRARRALFF. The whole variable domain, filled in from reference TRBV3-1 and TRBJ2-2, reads DTAVSQTPKYLVTQMGNDKSIKCEQNLGHDTMYWYKQDSKKFLKIMFSYNNKELIINETVPNRFSPKSPDKAHLNLHINSLELGDSAVYFCASSQDRARRALFFGEGSRLTVL.

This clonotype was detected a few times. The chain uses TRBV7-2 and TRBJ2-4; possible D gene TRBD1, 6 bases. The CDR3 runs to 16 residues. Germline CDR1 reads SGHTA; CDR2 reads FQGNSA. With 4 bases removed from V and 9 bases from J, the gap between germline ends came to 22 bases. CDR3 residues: CASSSQGRRVGGIQYF. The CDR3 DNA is TGTGCCAGCAGCTCACAGGGAAGACGGGTAGGGGGCATTCAGTACTTC.

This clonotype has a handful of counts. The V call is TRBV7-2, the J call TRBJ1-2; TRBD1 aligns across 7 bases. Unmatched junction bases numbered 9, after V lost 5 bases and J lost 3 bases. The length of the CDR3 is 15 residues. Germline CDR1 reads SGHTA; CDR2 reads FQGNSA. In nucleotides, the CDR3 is TGTGCCAGCAGCCCCCAGGGACAGTCATACTATGGCTACACCTTC. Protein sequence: CASSPQGQSYYGYTF.

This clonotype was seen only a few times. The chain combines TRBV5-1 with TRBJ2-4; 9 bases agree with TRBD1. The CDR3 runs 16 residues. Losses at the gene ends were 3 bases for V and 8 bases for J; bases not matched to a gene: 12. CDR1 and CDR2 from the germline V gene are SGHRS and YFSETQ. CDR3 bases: TGCGCCAGCAGCTCCAAGGGACAGGGTAGGGTAGACATTCAGTACTTC. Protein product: CASSSKGQGRVDIQYF.

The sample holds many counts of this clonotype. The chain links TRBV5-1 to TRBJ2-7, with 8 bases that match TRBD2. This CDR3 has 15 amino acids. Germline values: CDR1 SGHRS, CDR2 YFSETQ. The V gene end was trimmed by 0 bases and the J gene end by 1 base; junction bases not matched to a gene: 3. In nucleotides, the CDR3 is TGCGCCAGCAGCTTGGTAGCGGGGTCATCCTACGAGCAGTACTTC. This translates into CASSLVAGSSYEQYF.

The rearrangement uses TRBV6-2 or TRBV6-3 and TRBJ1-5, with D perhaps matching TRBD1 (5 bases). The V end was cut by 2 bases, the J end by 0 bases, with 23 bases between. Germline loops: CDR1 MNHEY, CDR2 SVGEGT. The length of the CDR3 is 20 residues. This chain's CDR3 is CASSYAARARENYSNQPQHF. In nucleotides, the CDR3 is TGTGCCAGCAGTTACGCCGCCAGGGCCAGAGAAAATTATAGCAATCAGCCCCAGCATTTT.

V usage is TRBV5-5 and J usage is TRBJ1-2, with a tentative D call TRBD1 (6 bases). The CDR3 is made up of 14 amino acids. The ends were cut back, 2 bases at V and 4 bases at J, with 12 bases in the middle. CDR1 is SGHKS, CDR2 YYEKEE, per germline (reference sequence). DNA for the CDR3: TGTGCCAGCAGCTTAGGACAGCCATCCTATGGCTACACCTTC. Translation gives CASSLGQPSYGYTF.

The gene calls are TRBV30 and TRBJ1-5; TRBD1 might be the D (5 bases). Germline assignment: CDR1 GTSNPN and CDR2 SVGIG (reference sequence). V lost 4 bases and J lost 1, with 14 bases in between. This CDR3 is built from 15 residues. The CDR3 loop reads CAWTIPGASNQPQHF. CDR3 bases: TGTGCCTGGACCATCCCCGGGGCGAGCAATCAGCCCCAGCATTTT.

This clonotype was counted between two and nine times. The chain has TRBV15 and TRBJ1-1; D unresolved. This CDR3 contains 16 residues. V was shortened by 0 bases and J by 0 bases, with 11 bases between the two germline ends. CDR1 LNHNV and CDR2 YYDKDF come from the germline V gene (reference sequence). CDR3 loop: CATSRDWGYVNTEAFF. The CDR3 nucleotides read TGTGCCACCAGCAGAGATTGGGGATACGTGAACACTGAAGCTTTCTTT.

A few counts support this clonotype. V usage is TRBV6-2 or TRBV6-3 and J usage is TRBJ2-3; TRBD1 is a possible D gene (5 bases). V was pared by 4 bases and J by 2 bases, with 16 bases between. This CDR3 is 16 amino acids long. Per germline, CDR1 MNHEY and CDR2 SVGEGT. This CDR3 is CASSLDLDKLTDTQYF. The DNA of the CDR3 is TGTGCCAGCAGTTTGGACCTGGACAAACTCACAGATACGCAGTATTTT.

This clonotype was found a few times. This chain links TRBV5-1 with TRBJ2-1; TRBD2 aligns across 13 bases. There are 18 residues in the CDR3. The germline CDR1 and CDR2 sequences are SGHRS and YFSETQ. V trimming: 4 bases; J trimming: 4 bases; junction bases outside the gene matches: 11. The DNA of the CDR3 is TGCGCCAGCAGCGCGGGGGGGACTAGCGGGGCGCTTTACAATGAGCAGTTCTTC. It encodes CASSAGGTSGALYNEQFF.

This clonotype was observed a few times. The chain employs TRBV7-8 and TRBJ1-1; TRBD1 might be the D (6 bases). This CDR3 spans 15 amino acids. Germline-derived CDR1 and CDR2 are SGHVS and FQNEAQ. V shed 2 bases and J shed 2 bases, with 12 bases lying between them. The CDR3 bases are TGTGCCAGCAGCTTAATAGCAGGGGTCAACACTGAAGCTTTCTTT. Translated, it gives CASSLIAGVNTEAFF.